The sequence of this TCR beta chain was determined in a study of CD8 T cells in Susac syndrome. Per germline, CDR1 SQVTM and CDR2 ANQGSEA. CDR3 length: 15 residues. After removal of 6 bases from V and 5 bases from J, the junction contained 14 bases not matched to a gene. Included as multiple sclerosis controls were treatment-naive patients who had stable or active relapsing-remitting disease. Negative isolation yielded CD4+ and CD8+ T cells, and FACS enriched TEMRA cells. RNA was extracted with the RNeasy kit, and a quantity of roughly 0.5 to 1 ug was reverse transcribed using random hexamers. Amplification of TCR beta CDR3 spanned 54 Vbeta and 13 Jbeta via immunoSEQ multiplex PCR. TCRdb ran MiXCR on the immunoSEQ multiplex PCR reads and lists one entry per CDR3 protein. The sample has hundreds of thousands of distinct CDR3 sequences; approximately 91% are singletons.

The chain combines TRBV29-1 with TRBJ2-7; 9 bases fit TRBD1. Sequencing was carried out using CD8+ T cells from PBMCs. This receptor was obtained from a human donor with multiple sclerosis. CDR3 protein: CSVETRDRETHEQYF. The CDR3 nucleotides are TGCAGCGTCGAAACCCGGGACAGGGAAACCCACGAGCAGTACTTC.